Only a few counts were recorded for the clone carrying this TCR beta chain. Its specificity is not known. The data were taken from a study of identical twins. Findings and caveats of the study: The study found that models underestimated out-of-frame TCR alpha sharing in monozygotic twins. Zero-insertion analyses might be partly confounded by invariant T cells like MAIT and iNKT.

TCRdb recomputed calls from the 5' RACE reads with MiXCR, one row per CDR3 protein. This sample has hundreds of thousands of distinct CDR3 sequences, with 20% to 25% found just once. V dropped 4 bases and J dropped 4; count of bases not matched to a gene: 7. This CDR3 region has 15 residues. Germline CDR1 is KGHDR and CDR2 is SFDVKD. Healthy Caucasians provided all donations. The same specimen was also included in a second study, on yellow fever vaccine responses in identical twins.

The specimen was CD4+ T cells sorted from blood. The TCR originated in a woman between 18 and 30 years old in good health. The chain has TRBV24-1 and TRBJ2-3, with TRBD2 identical over 7 bases. CDR3 loop: CATSESKLAADTQYF. The CDR3 DNA sequence: TGTGCCACCAGTGAATCCAAGCTAGCGGCAGATACGCAGTATTTT.